These 10 T cell receptor beta chains were sequenced from one sample in a study of blood T cell repertoires in COVID-19 (dated by TCRdb to 2020 to 2021). Preparation of the library involved the immunoSEQ multiplex PCR assay. TCRdb stores this immuneACCESS table with in-frame sequences only. Part of the clones is absent; in the studies checked, under half of the shortfall reflects unresolved V genes, and no reason is known for the rest. This sample has roughly 82,000 clones in its table, and less than 95% of those were observed once. The biggest ten clones account for around 0.97% of the sample. Sequencing was performed on peripheral blood. All receptors derive from a woman aged 50 to 65 in a cohort sampled during active COVID-19.

The chain couples TRBV7-9 to TRBJ1-2, with 10 bases aligning to TRBD1. Trimming cost V 5 bases and J 8 bases; bases outside gene matches: 5. CDR3 length equals 13 residues. Germline CDR1 and CDR2: SEHNR and FQNEAQ (reference sequence). CDR3 sequence reads: CASSGTGDEGYTF. CDR3 sequence (DNA): TGTGCCAGCAGCGGGACAGGGGATGAGGGCTACACCTTC. The variable domain in full, with the rest retrieved from reference TRBV7-9 and TRBJ1-2, is DTGVSQNPRHKITKRGQNVTFRCDPISEHNRLYWYRQTLGQGPEFLTYFQNEAQLEKSRLLSDRFSAERPKGSFSTLEIQRTEQGDSAMYLCASSGTGDEGYTFGSGTRLTVV.

CDR3 bases: TGTGCCACCAGCAGAGATAAGGGGAGCGGGAGGGGAACTAGCACAGATACGCAGTATTTT. This gives the protein CATSRDKGSGRGTSTDTQYF. The chain combines TRBV15 with TRBJ2-3; 10 bases line up with TRBD2. V was clipped by 0 bases and J by 0 bases; unmatched bases: 12. Looked up from germline, CDR1 is LNHNV and CDR2 is YYDKDF (reference sequence). This CDR3 spans 20 amino acids.

The V gene is TRBV7-9, the J gene TRBJ2-3; possibly TRBD1 for D (5 bases). Germline CDR1 is SEHNR and CDR2 is FQNEAQ (reference sequence). The CDR3 contains 13 residues. Trimming removed 5 bases at V and 6 bases at J, with 12 bases between. This chain's CDR3 is CASSDSSADTQYF. Written as DNA, the CDR3 is TGTGCCAGCAGCGACAGCAGCGCCGATACGCAGTATTTT. The full variable domain, rest sourced from reference TRBV7-9 and TRBJ2-3, is DTGVSQNPRHKITKRGQNVTFRCDPISEHNRLYWYRQTLGQGPEFLTYFQNEAQLEKSRLLSDRFSAERPKGSFSTLEIQRTEQGDSAMYLCASSDSSADTQYFGPGTRLTVL.

The CDR3 protein is CASSLGRYRNTQYF. The CDR3 bases are TGTGCCAGCAGTTTAGGCAGGTACAGGAATACGCAGTATTTT. This sequence joins TRBV28 and TRBJ2-3, with D maybe TRBD1 (5 bases). The CDR3 totals 14 residues. The V gene lost 2 bases and the J gene lost 7 bases, with 13 bases spanning the gap. Germline loops: CDR1 MDHEN, CDR2 SYDVKM.

The DNA of the CDR3 is TGTGCCAGCAGTTACGAGACCGGGGAGCTGTTTTTT. Residues: CASSYETGELFF. The rearrangement uses TRBV6-6 and TRBJ2-2; D call uncertain. Trimming took 2 bases from V and 5 from J, leaving 3 bases between them. CDR3 length: 12 residues. CDR1 and CDR2 from the germline V gene are MNHNY and SVGAGI (reference sequence).

The rearrangement joins TRBV7-2 to TRBJ2-1; no clear D gene. The V gene's germline CDR1 is SGHTA and CDR2 FQGNSA. V lost 1 base to trimming and J lost 3 bases, with 10 bases between them. The CDR3 has 15 amino acids. CDR3 sequence reads: CASSLDDGVYNEQFF. The CDR3 DNA is TGTGCCAGCAGCTTAGATGACGGAGTCTACAATGAGCAGTTCTTC.

This chain connects TRBV25-1 to TRBJ2-1; 10 nucleotides line up with TRBD2. The CDR3 runs to 15 residues. Losses at the gene ends were 5 bases for V and 5 bases for J; bases not matched to a gene: 6. From germline, CDR1 is MGHDK and CDR2 SYGVNS. The CDR3 coding sequence is TGTGCCAGCAGTTATAGCGGGAGGCCTCACAATGAGCAGTTCTTC. Translating it yields CASSYSGRPHNEQFF.

The V gene is TRBV5-4, the J gene TRBJ1-1, with 11 bases lining up with TRBD1. This CDR3 is 16 amino acids long. Germline lookup yields CDR1 SGHNT and CDR2 YYREEE (reference sequence). Trimming removed 4 bases from V and 0 bases from J; junction bases left unmatched: 5. The CDR3 DNA is TGTGCCAGCAGCGATGGGACAGGGGGGATGAACACTGAAGCTTTCTTT. The encoded protein is CASSDGTGGMNTEAFF.

The chain combines TRBV9 with TRBJ2-5, with TRBD2 identical over 11 bases. Germline V gives CDR1 SGDLS, CDR2 YYNGEE. J gave up 4 bases and V 2 bases, and 4 bases lay outside the gene matches. This CDR3 spans 15 amino acids. The CDR3 here is CASSVLGLAGETQYF. CDR3 nucleotides: TGTGCCAGCAGCGTTTTAGGACTAGCGGGAGAGACCCAGTACTTC.

This clone has a handful of counts. The chain joins TRBV9 to TRBJ2-3; TRBD2 matches at 9 bases. After removal of 2 bases from V and 4 bases from J, the junction contained 14 bases not matched to a gene. The CDR3 extends over 18 amino acids. Germline V lookup: CDR1 SGDLS, CDR2 YYNGEE. CDR3 region: CASSVRAASGVGADTQYF. The DNA of the CDR3 is TGTGCCAGCAGCGTTCGGGCAGCTAGCGGGGTGGGGGCAGATACGCAGTATTTT.